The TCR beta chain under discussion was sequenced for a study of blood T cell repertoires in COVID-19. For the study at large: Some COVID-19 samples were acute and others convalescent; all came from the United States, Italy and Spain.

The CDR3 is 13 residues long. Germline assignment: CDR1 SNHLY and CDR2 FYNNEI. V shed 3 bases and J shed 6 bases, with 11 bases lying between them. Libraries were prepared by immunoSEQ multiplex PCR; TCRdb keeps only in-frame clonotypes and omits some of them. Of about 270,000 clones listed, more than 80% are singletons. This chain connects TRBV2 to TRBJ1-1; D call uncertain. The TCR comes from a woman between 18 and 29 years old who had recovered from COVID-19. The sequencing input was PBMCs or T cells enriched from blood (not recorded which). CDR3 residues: CASSDRRVPEAFF. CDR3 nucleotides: TGTGCCAGCAGTGATCGGAGGGTCCCTGAAGCTTTCTTT.